One and the same sample provided the 30 T cell receptor beta chains below, sequenced in a study of control samples from healthy donors and cancer patients. Sequenced by immunoSEQ multiplex PCR; TCRdb stores in-frame clones only, minus some. This repertoire shows 95,000 to 150,000 clones, more than 85% found once; its top ten account for around 1.8%. Sequencing was done on a sample of blood. The source of these receptors is a man aged 18-30 years in good health.

The chain uses TRBV6-6 and TRBJ2-2; D possibly corresponds to TRBD2 (5 bases). V was pared by 8 bases and J by 1 base, with 11 bases between. CDR1 and CDR2 from the germline V gene are MNHNY and SVGAGI (reference sequence). This CDR3 spans 14 amino acids. The CDR3 nucleotides are TGTGCCAGCGTGGCGGCGGGGAACACCGGGGAGCTGTTTTTT. Amino acids: CASVAAGNTGELFF.

CDR3 coding DNA: TGCGCCAGCAGTCAGACTAGCGTAGATACGCAGTATTTT. Amino acids: CASSQTSVDTQYF. The J gene is TRBJ2-3, the V gene TRBV10-2, with 8 bases lining up with TRBD2. Germline V gene data show CDR1 as WSHSY and CDR2 as SAAADI. The CDR3 contains 13 residues. V was clipped by 5 bases and J by 5 bases; unmatched bases: 3.

The gene calls are TRBV30 and TRBJ1-5; D is perhaps TRBD1 (6 bases). V shed 4 bases and J shed 2 bases, with 15 bases lying between them. The V gene's germline CDR1 is GTSNPN and CDR2 SVGIG (reference sequence). The CDR3 extends over 15 amino acids. In DNA form, the CDR3 reads TGTGCCTGGAACCGGGACACCCTGGGCAATCAGCCCCAGCATTTT. It yields the protein CAWNRDTLGNQPQHF.

This clone has a single count. The chain combines TRBV21-1 with TRBJ1-1. TRBV21-1 is recorded as a pseudogene. This CDR3 has 15 residues. The CDR3 sequence: CASSKIPTKGTEAFF. The CDR3 DNA reads as TGTGCCAGCAGCAAGATTCCCACAAAGGGCACTGAAGCTTTCTTT.

The sample holds one count of this clone. V usage is TRBV5-6 and J usage is TRBJ2-7, with TRBD2 matching 11 bases. The CDR3 covers 16 residues. Trimming took 1 base from V and 6 from J; bases not matched to a gene: 9. CDR1 is SGHDT and CDR2 is YYEEEE in the germline V gene. Here the CDR3 reads CASSLRLAGGEGEQYF. CDR3 DNA: TGTGCCAGCAGCTTGCGGCTAGCGGGAGGAGAGGGCGAGCAGTACTTC.

The table lists this clone with a few counts. This CDR3 is also generated by other DNA sequences in the sample. CDR3 bases: TGTGCCAGCAGCGTAGGGATAGGCACAGGGAACACCATATATTTT. Protein: CASSVGIGTGNTIYF. The J gene is TRBJ1-3, the V gene TRBV9; tentatively, D is TRBD1 (6 bases). This CDR3 spans 15 amino acids. Germline V CDR1 and CDR2: SGDLS, YYNGEE. V shed 0 bases and J shed 7 bases, with 14 bases lying between them.

This chain connects TRBV7-2 to TRBJ1-2, with a weak D call TRBD1 (6 bases). Looked up from germline, CDR1 is SGHTA and CDR2 is FQGNSA. This CDR3 comprises 14 residues. The V and J ends lost 3 bases and 7 bases respectively, with 15 bases between them. The CDR3 protein is CASSFLGALGGYTF. The CDR3 DNA reads as TGTGCCAGCAGCTTTTTGGGGGCCCTCGGTGGCTACACCTTC.

This chain connects TRBV19 to TRBJ1-1; no reliable D call. Germline assignment: CDR1 LNHDA and CDR2 SQIVND (reference sequence). This CDR3 contains 16 residues. V was shortened by 1 base and J by 5 bases, with 17 bases between the two germline ends. The CDR3 DNA reads as TGTGCCAGTAGTATAGTAGGTAAGGGAGGAGGGACTGAAGCTTTCTTT. This encodes CASSIVGKGGGTEAFF.

This clone turned up a few times. V and J are TRBV7-6 and TRBJ2-1; 7 bases align to TRBD2. In germline, CDR1 is SGHVS, CDR2 FNYEAQ. V lost 3 bases to trimming and J lost 5 bases; unmatched junction nucleotides: 7. The CDR3 is 15 residues long. The CDR3 DNA sequence: TGTGCCAGCAGCTTCGAGGGAGGGCGGAACAATGAGCAGTTCTTC. Translation gives CASSFEGGRNNEQFF.

The chain recombines TRBV10-3 with TRBJ1-1; the D is unclear. Trimming took 4 bases from V and 5 from J, leaving 14 bases between them. CDR1 ENHRY and CDR2 SYGVKD come from the germline V gene. CDR3 length equals 14 residues. CDR3 loop: CAISADRAGTEAFF. The CDR3 DNA is TGTGCCATCAGTGCGGATCGGGCGGGGACTGAAGCTTTCTTT.

The chain links TRBV16 to TRBJ2-7; 9 positions agree with TRBD2. The CDR3 spans 15 residues. Germline-derived CDR1 and CDR2 are KGHSY and FQNENV. V lost 4 bases to trimming and J lost 4 bases; unmatched junction nucleotides: 8. CDR3 protein: CASSPAGGVTYEQYF. As DNA, the CDR3 is TGTGCCAGCAGCCCAGCGGGAGGAGTTACTTACGAGCAGTACTTC.

This chain uses TRBV18 with TRBJ1-3, with 7 bases identical to TRBD1. Trimming removed 3 bases from V and 4 bases from J; junction bases left unmatched: 3. This CDR3 has 14 amino acids. CDR1 and CDR2 from the germline V gene are KGHSH and LQKENI. In nucleotides, the CDR3 is TGTGCCAGCTCACCGAAACAGGGGGGAAACACCATATATTTT. Amino acids: CASSPKQGGNTIYF.

This clone was counted a single time. The chain employs TRBV4-3 and TRBJ2-3, with a weak D call TRBD1 (6 bases). Germline-derived CDR1 and CDR2 are LGHNA and YSLEER. The V gene lost 2 bases and the J gene lost 3 bases, with 18 bases spanning the gap. The CDR3 covers 17 residues. CDR3 region: CASSQSWTDKRTDTQYF. The CDR3 coding sequence is TGCGCCAGCAGCCAATCCTGGACAGACAAACGAACAGATACGCAGTATTTT.

This chain connects TRBV28 to TRBJ1-6; TRBD1 matches at 7 bases. Germline V gene sequence: CDR1 MDHEN, CDR2 SYDVKM. The ends lost 8 bases at V and 5 bases at J; junction bases unmatched: 9. CDR3 length: 15 residues. The CDR3, as DNA: TGTGCCAGCGACGGGACAGATAACAATAATTCACCCCTCCACTTT. It encodes CASDGTDNNNSPLHF.

This chain uses TRBV27 with TRBJ2-1; 9 nucleotides agree with TRBD2. The CDR3 sequence is 15 residues long. Per germline, CDR1 MNHEY and CDR2 SMNVEV (reference sequence). Trimming took 4 bases from V and 3 from J; bases not matched to a gene: 4. The CDR3 spells CASSSDSGSYNEQFF. The DNA of the CDR3 is TGTGCCAGCAGTTCAGATAGCGGGAGCTACAATGAGCAGTTCTTC.

This sequence joins TRBV5-1 and TRBJ2-1; the D is unclear. V lost 4 bases to trimming and J lost 7 bases, with 12 bases between them. In germline, CDR1 is SGHRS, CDR2 YFSETQ. The CDR3 runs 13 residues. CDR3 region: CASSAWRRNEQFF. CDR3 bases: TGCGCCAGCAGCGCGTGGCGGCGGAATGAGCAGTTCTTC.

This clone was seen a handful of times. This rearrangement joins TRBV29-1 to TRBJ2-1; D might be TRBD1 (5 bases). Trimming cost V 4 bases and J 8 bases, with 9 bases left between them. The CDR3 is made up of 11 amino acids. In germline, CDR1 is SQVTM, CDR2 ANQGSEA. This CDR3 is CSVVQGYEQFF. CDR3 sequence (DNA): TGCAGCGTTGTTCAGGGCTATGAGCAGTTCTTC.

This chain links TRBV5-4 with TRBJ2-5, with 7 bases lining up with TRBD1. The CDR3 sequence is 15 residues long. Per germline, CDR1 SGHNT and CDR2 YYREEE (reference sequence). V shed 0 bases and J 3 bases; nucleotides not matched to a gene: 5. The CDR3 bases are TGTGCCAGCAGCTTGGCCCTTACAGGGGAAGAGACCCAGTACTTC. This encodes CASSLALTGEETQYF.

This sequence joins TRBV6-5 and TRBJ2-5; 11 bases align to TRBD2. The CDR3 has 13 residues. In germline, CDR1 is MNHEY, CDR2 SVGAGI. Trimming took 8 bases from V and 5 from J; bases not matched to a gene: 4. The CDR3, as DNA: TGTGCCAGCGGCTTAGCGGGAGGGGAGACCCAGTACTTC. It translates to CASGLAGGETQYF.

The chain combines TRBV20-1 with TRBJ2-1, with no clear D. Germline CDR1 DFQATT, CDR2 SNEGSKA (reference sequence). This CDR3 is 11 amino acids long. The ends were cut back, 5 bases at V and 13 bases at J, with 15 bases in the middle. The CDR3 protein is CSAPLGAKQFF. The CDR3 nucleotides read TGCAGTGCTCCGCTCGGAGCGAAACAGTTCTTC.

The chain links TRBV11-1 to TRBJ2-1, with TRBD1 identical over 10 bases. CDR3 size: 15 residues. The V and J ends lost 5 bases and 8 bases, in that order; junction bases with no gene match: 9. Germline-derived CDR1 and CDR2 are SGHAT and FQDESV (reference sequence). The DNA for the CDR3 is TGTGCCAGCAGCCGACAGGGGGCGGGTAGAGATGAGCAGTTCTTC. Encoded protein: CASSRQGAGRDEQFF.

This clone was found a few times. This sample also contains other DNA sequences that code for the same CDR3. The CDR3 nucleotides read TGTGCCTCCAGCCTGGAAGCTTTCTTT. Encoded protein: CASSLEAFF. The rearrangement links TRBV2 to TRBJ1-1; D ambiguous. Germline values: CDR1 SNHLY, CDR2 FYNNEI. This CDR3 comprises 9 residues. V was cut by 11 bases and J by 8 bases, with 9 bases left in between. Full variable domain (outside the CDR3, taken from reference TRBV2 and TRBJ1-1): EPEVTQTPSHQVTQMGQEVILRCVPISNHLYFYWYRQILGQKVEFLVSFYNNEISEKSEIFDDQFSVERPDGSNFTLKIRSTKLEDSAMYFCASSLEAFFGQGTRLTVV.

V gene TRBV10-2 combines with J gene TRBJ2-3; 9 positions match TRBD1. Germline values: CDR1 WSHSY, CDR2 SAAADI. Trimming removed 11 bases from V and 5 bases from J; junction bases left unmatched: 17. The CDR3 is 16 residues long. The CDR3 reads CAVKGGQGPVGDTQYF. In DNA, the CDR3 is TGCGCCGTGAAGGGGGGACAGGGCCCTGTAGGAGATACGCAGTATTTT.

The rearrangement joins TRBV21-1 to TRBJ2-3; the table assigns TRBD2, which was not confirmed against the DNA. TRBV21-1 is listed as a pseudogene. This CDR3 is built from 18 residues. CDR3 region: CASSKAASCGGVADTQYF. The CDR3 coding sequence is TGTGCCAGCAGCAAAGCGGCTTCTTGCGGGGGGGTTGCGGATACGCAGTATTTT.

The gene calls are TRBV9 and TRBJ2-1, with 8 bases matching TRBD1. Germline values: CDR1 SGDLS, CDR2 YYNGEE. The CDR3 length is 14 residues. Trimming cost V 0 bases and J 7 bases; bases outside gene matches: 3. CDR3 nucleotide sequence: TGTGCCAGCAGCGTAGTAAACAGGGGGAATGAGCAGTTCTTC. Translation gives CASSVVNRGNEQFF.

The V and J genes are TRBV6-1 and TRBJ2-2; D possibly corresponds to TRBD1 (5 bases). V was clipped by 0 bases and J by 1 base, with 9 bases between them. Germline CDR1 reads MNHNS; CDR2 reads SASEGT. CDR3 length: 16 amino acids. This CDR3 is CASSEAGARNTGELFF. The CDR3 coding sequence is TGTGCCAGCAGTGAAGCTGGGGCGCGGAACACCGGGGAGCTGTTTTTT.

The rearrangement links TRBV30 to TRBJ2-3, with 10 bases fitting TRBD2. With 0 bases clipped from V and 6 bases from J, the junction kept 6 bases outside the gene matches. The CDR3 is 15 residues long. CDR1 and CDR2 from the germline V gene are GTSNPN and SVGIG (reference sequence). The CDR3 DNA follows: TGTGCCTGGAGTGTCCTAGCGGGAGTAAAGGATACGCAGTATTTT. Translated, it gives CAWSVLAGVKDTQYF.

The chain has TRBV5-5 and TRBJ1-6; D gene ambiguous. This CDR3 has 12 residues. V was trimmed by 4 bases and J by 14 bases, leaving 13 bases between them. Germline CDR1 SGHKS, CDR2 YYEKEE (reference sequence). CDR3: CASSPPEWTLHF. CDR3 sequence (DNA): TGTGCCAGCAGCCCCCCGGAGTGGACCCTCCACTTT. Complete variable domain (other parts from reference TRBV5-5 and TRBJ1-6): DAGVTQSPTHLIKTRGQQVTLRCSPISGHKSVSWYQQVLGQGPQFIFQYYEKEERGRGNFPDRFSARQFPNYSSELNVNALLLGDSALYLCASSPPEWTLHFGNGTRLTVT.

This chain joins TRBV25-1 and TRBJ1-6; 8 bases are shared with TRBD1. Germline trimming cut 7 bases from V and 6 bases from J; bases unmatched to any gene: 2. Germline assignment: CDR1 MGHDK and CDR2 SYGVNS. CDR3 length: 13 residues. CDR3 sequence: CASTGQGNSPLHF. In DNA form, the CDR3 reads TGTGCCAGCACCGGACAGGGTAATTCACCCCTCCACTTT.

Here the CDR3 reads CAWSDSPGWNEQFF. The CDR3 DNA is TGTGCCTGGAGTGATTCCCCGGGGTGGAATGAGCAGTTCTTC. The chain carries TRBV30 and TRBJ2-1; possible D gene TRBD2, 5 bases. Germline V gives CDR1 GTSNPN, CDR2 SVGIG (reference sequence). The CDR3 runs to 14 residues. The V end was cut by 1 base, the J end by 7 bases, with 14 bases between.